Below, one T cell receptor beta chain is given with its context. Profiling relied on immunoSEQ multiplex PCR, and the TCRdb table lists in-frame clones only, not all of them. The table has roughly 93,000 clones, approximately 95% seen once. The CDR3 loop spans 15 amino acids. The germline CDR1 and CDR2 sequences are LNHNV and YYDKDF (reference sequence). Germline trimming cut 9 bases from V and 4 bases from J; bases unmatched to any gene: 6. The sample comes from a study of technical replicates of blood from a handful of donors. This TCR derives from a human donor in good health. Sequencing was performed on T cells isolated from PBMCs. The rearrangement links TRBV15 to TRBJ2-3; 14 bases line up with TRBD2. The CDR3 DNA is TGTGCCACTAACCCGACTAGCGGGGGGGCAGATACGCAGTATTTT. Amino acids: CATNPTSGGADTQYF.